Described below is a single T cell receptor beta chain sequence and its context. No antigen is known for it. Only healthy Caucasians were included as donors. This sample was taken from a study of identical twins. Study-level results: The study found excess low generation probability among twin-shared out-of-frame alpha sequences.

Germline values: CDR1 SGHRS, CDR2 YFSETQ. This CDR3 has 15 residues. The ends were cut back, 0 bases at V and 8 bases at J, with 12 bases in the middle. A universal primer site was created by template switching, with the cDNA bearing unique molecular identifiers. TCRdb analysed the 5' RACE reads with MiXCR anew, one entry per CDR3 protein. The data hold about 530,000 distinct CDR3 sequences, with about 22% observed a single time. This same sample was also taken into another study, of yellow fever vaccine responses in identical twins. That work adds: Reportedly, twins showed a vaccine T cell response that looked partly convergent and partly personalized.

Material for sequencing was CD4+ T cells sorted from blood. The sequence was collected from a woman between 18 and 29 years old in good health. The chain joins TRBV5-1 to TRBJ1-6; no clear D. CDR3 amino acids: CASSLDLLVDSPLHF. The CDR3 DNA follows: TGCGCCAGCAGCTTGGATCTTTTGGTTGATTCACCCCTCCACTTT.